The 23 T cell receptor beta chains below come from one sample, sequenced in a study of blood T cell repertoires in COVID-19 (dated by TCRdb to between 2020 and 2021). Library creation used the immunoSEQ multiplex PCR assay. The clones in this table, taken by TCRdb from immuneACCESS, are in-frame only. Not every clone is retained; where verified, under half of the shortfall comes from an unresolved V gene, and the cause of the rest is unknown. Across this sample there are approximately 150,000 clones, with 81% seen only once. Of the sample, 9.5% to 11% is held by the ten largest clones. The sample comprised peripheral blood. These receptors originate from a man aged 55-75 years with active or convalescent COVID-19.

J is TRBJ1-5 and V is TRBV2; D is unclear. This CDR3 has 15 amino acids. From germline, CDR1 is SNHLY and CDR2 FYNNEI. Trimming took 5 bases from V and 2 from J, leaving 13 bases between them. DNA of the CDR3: TGTGCCAGCAGTTCTCGATCTACGGGCAATCAGCCCCAGCATTTT. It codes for CASSSRSTGNQPQHF.

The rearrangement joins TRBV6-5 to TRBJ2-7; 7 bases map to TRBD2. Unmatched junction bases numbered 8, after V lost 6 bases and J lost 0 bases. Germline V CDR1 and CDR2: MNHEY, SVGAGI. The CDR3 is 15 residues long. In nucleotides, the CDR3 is TGTGCCAGCAGGGGTGGGGCGGGAGCCTCCTACGAGCAGTACTTC. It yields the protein CASRGGAGASYEQYF.

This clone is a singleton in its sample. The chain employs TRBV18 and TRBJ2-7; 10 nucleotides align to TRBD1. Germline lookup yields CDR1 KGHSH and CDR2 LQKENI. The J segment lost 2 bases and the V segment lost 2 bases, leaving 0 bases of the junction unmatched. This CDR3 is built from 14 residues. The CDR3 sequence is CASSPGTGAYEQYF. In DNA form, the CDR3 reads TGTGCCAGCTCACCAGGGACAGGGGCCTACGAGCAGTACTTC.

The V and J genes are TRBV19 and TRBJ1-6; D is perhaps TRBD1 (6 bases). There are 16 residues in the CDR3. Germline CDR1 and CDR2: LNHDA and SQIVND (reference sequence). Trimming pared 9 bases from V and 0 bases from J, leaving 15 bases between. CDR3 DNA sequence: TGTGCCAGCCGGGACGGACAGAGCTCCTATAATTCACCCCTCCACTTT. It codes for CASRDGQSSYNSPLHF. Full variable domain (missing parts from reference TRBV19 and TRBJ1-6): DGGITQSPKYLFRKEGQNVTLSCEQNLNHDAMYWYRQDPGQGLRLIYYSQIVNDFQKGDIAEGYSVSREKKESFPLTVTSAQKNPTAFYLCASRDGQSSYNSPLHFGNGTRLTVT.

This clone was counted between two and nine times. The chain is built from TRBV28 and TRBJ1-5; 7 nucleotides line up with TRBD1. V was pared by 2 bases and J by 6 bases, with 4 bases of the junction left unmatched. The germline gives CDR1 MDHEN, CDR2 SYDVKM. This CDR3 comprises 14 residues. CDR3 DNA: TGTGCCAGCAGTTTAAGGGGGCGCGGTCAGCCCCAGCATTTT. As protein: CASSLRGRGQPQHF.

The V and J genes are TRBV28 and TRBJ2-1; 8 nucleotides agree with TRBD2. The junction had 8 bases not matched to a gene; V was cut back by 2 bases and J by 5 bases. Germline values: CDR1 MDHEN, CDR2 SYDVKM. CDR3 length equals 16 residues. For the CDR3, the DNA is TGTGCCAGCAGTTTAGCGGGAGGCCCGAGGGACAATGAGCAGTTCTTC. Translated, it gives CASSLAGGPRDNEQFF.

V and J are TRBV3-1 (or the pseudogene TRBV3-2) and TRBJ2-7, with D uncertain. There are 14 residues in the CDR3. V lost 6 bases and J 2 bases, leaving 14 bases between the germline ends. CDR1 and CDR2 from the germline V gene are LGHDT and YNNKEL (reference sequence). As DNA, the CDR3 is TGTGCCAGCAGTAGAGACACGGCAGCCTACGAGCAGTACTTC. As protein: CASSRDTAAYEQYF.

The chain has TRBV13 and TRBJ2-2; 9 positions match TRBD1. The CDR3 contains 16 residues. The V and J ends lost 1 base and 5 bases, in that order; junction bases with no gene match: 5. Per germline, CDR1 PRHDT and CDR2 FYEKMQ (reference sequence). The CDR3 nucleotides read TGTGCCAGCAGCTTAGAACAGGGGGCTGGTACCGGGGAGCTGTTTTTT. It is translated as CASSLEQGAGTGELFF.

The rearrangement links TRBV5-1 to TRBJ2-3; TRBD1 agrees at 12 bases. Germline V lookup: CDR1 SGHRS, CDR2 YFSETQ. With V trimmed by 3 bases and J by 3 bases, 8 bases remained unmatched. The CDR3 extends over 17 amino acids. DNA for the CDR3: TGCGCCAGCAGCTCCGGGACAGGGGGCCTATCGACAGATACGCAGTATTTT. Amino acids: CASSSGTGGLSTDTQYF.

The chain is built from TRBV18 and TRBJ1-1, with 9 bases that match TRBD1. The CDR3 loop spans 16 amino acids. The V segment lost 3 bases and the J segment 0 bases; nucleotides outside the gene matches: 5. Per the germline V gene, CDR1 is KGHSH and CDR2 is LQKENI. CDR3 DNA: TGTGCCAGCTCACCCCCCGGGACAGGGTTGAACACTGAAGCTTTCTTT. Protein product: CASSPPGTGLNTEAFF. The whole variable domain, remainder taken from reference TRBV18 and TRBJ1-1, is NAGVMQNPRHLVRRRGQEARLRCSPMKGHSHVYWYRQLPEEGLKFMVYLQKENIIDESGMPKERFSAEFPKEGPSILRIQQVVRGDSAAYFCASSPPGTGLNTEAFFGQGTRLTVV.

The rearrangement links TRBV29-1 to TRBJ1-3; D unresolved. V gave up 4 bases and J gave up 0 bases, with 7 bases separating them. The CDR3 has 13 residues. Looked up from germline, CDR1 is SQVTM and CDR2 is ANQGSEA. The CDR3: CSVALSSGNTIYF. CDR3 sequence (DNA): TGCAGCGTTGCGCTGAGCTCTGGAAACACCATATATTTT. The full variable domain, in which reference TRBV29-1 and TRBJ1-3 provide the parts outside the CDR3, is SAVISQKPSRDICQRGTSLTIQCQVDSQVTMMFWYRQQPGQSLTLIATANQGSEATYESGFVIDKFPISRPNLTFSTLTVSNMSPEDSSIYLCSVALSSGNTIYFGEGSWLTVV.

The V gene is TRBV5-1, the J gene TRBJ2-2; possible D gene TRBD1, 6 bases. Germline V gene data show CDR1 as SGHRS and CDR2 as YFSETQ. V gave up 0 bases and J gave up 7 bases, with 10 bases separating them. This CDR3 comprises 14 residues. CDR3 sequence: CASSLEYRDGELFF. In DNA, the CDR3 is TGCGCCAGCAGCTTGGAGTACAGGGACGGGGAGCTGTTTTTT.

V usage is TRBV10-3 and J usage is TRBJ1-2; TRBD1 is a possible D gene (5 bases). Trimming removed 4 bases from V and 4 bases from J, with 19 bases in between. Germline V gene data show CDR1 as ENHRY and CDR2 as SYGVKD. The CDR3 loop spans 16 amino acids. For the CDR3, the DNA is TGTGCCATCAGTGGGGTTCAGGGCAATAAGGGCTATGGCTACACCTTC. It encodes CAISGVQGNKGYGYTF.

Here the CDR3 DNA reads TGTGCCAGCGGGGGAGGGGCAACTAATGAAAAACTGTTTTTT. Protein product: CASGGGATNEKLFF. V gene TRBV28 combines with J gene TRBJ1-4; TRBD1 is a possible D gene (5 bases). Looked up from germline, CDR1 is MDHEN and CDR2 is SYDVKM. The CDR3 consists of 14 residues. Trimming took off 8 bases at V and 0 bases at J, with 10 bases between the two ends. The whole variable domain, filled in from reference TRBV28 and TRBJ1-4, reads DVKVTQSSRYLVKRTGEKVFLECVQDMDHENMFWYRQDPGLGLRLIYFSYDVKMKEKGDIPEGYSVSREKKERFSLILESASTNQTSMYLCASGGGATNEKLFFGSGTQLSVL.

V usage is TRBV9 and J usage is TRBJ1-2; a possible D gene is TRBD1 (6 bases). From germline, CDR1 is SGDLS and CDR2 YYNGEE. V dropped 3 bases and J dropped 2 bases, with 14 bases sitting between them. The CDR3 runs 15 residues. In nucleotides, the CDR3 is TGTGCCAGCAGCGAGGCGGGGGGGCCAAACTATGGCTACACCTTC. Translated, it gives CASSEAGGPNYGYTF.

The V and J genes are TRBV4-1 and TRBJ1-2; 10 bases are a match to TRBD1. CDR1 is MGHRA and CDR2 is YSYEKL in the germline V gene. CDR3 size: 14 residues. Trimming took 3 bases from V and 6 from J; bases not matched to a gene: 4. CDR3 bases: TGCGCCAGCAGCCAGGGACAGGGGATCGATGGCTACACCTTC. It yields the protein CASSQGQGIDGYTF.

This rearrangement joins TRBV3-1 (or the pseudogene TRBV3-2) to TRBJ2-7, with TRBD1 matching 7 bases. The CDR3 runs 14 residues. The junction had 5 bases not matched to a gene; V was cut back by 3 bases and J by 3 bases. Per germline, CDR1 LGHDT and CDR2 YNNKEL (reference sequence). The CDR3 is CASSQPGQNYEQYF. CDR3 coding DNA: TGTGCCAGCAGCCAGCCGGGACAGAACTACGAGCAGTACTTC.

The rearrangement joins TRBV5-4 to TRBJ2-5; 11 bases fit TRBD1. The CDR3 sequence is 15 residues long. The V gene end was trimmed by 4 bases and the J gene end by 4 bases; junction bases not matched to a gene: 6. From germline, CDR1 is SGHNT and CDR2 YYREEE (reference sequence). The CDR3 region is CASSLDRGQSETQYF. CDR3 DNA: TGTGCCAGCAGCCTGGACAGGGGGCAGTCAGAGACCCAGTACTTC.

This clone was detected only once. As DNA, the CDR3 is TGCAGCGTTGTGGCGGTCACTGAAGCTTTCTTT. Amino acid sequence: CSVVAVTEAFF. The rearrangement uses TRBV29-1 and TRBJ1-1; D not resolved. Per germline, CDR1 SQVTM and CDR2 ANQGSEA. The CDR3 consists of 11 residues. V was pared by 4 bases and J by 4 bases, with 7 bases between. Combining the CDR3 with reference TRBV29-1 and TRBJ1-1 gives the whole variable domain SAVISQKPSRDICQRGTSLTIQCQVDSQVTMMFWYRQQPGQSLTLIATANQGSEATYESGFVIDKFPISRPNLTFSTLTVSNMSPEDSSIYLCSVVAVTEAFFGQGTRLTVV.

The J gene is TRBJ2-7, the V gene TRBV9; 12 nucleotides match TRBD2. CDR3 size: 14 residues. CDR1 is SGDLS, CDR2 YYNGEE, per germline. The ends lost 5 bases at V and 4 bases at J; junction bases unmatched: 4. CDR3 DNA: TGTGCCAGCAGTCCTAGCGGGGGGGCTTACGAGCAGTACTTC. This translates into CASSPSGGAYEQYF.

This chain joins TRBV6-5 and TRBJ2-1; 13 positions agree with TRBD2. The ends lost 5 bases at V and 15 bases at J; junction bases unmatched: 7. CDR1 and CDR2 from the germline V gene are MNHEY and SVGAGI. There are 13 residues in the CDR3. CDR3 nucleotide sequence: TGTGCCAGCAGTCTCACTAGCGGGGGGGCCTGGTTCTTC. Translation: CASSLTSGGAWFF.

The DNA of the CDR3 is TGTGCCAGCAGCTTACCGGGGTATCAGCCCCAGCATTTT. This gives the protein CASSLPGYQPQHF. The chain links TRBV12-3 or TRBV12-4 to TRBJ1-5; D gene ambiguous. V lost 6 bases and J 5 bases, leaving 11 bases between the germline ends. The CDR3 has 13 amino acids.

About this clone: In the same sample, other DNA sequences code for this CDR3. This CDR3 is CASSPTSLNTGELFF. The DNA for the CDR3 is TGTGCCAGCAGTCCAACTAGCCTGAACACCGGGGAGCTGTTTTTT. The chain carries TRBV27 and TRBJ2-2, with TRBD2 as a possible D gene (6 bases). The CDR3 totals 15 residues. The V and J ends lost 5 bases and 1 base respectively, with 11 bases between them. Germline loops: CDR1 MNHEY, CDR2 SMNVEV (reference sequence).